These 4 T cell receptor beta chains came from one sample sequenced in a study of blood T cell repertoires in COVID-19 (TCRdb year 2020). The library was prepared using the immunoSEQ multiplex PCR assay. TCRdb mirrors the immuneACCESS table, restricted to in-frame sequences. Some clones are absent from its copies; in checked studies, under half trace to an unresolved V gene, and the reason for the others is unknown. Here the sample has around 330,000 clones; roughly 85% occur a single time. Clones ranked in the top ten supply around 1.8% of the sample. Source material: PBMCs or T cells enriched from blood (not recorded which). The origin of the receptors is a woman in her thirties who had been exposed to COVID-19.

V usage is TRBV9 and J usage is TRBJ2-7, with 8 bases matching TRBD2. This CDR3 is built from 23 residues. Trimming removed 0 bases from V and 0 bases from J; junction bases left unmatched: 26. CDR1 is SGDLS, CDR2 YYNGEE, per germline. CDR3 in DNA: TGTGCCAGCAGCGTAGTTCTAGGCGAGGGATGGCAGGGTACTAGCGGATACTCCTACGAGCAGTACTTC. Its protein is CASSVVLGEGWQGTSGYSYEQYF.

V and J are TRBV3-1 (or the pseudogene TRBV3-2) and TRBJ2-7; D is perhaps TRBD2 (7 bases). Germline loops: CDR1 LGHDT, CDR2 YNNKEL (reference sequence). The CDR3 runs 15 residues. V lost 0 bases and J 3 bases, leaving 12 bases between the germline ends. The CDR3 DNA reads TGTGCCAGCAGCCAAGATGCGGGGGCCCTCTACGAGCAGTACTTC. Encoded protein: CASSQDAGALYEQYF.

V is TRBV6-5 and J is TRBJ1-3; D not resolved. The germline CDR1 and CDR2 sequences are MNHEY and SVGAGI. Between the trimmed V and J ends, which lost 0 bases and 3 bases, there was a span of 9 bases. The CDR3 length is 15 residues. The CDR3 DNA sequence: TGTGCCAGCAGTTACTCGAGGAGAAATGGAAACACCATATATTTT. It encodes CASSYSRRNGNTIYF.

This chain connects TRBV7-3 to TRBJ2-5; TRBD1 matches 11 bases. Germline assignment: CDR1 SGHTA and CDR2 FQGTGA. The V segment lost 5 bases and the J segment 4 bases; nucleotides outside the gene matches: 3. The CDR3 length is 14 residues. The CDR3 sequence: CASSAGQGGETQYF. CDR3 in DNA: TGTGCCAGCAGCGCGGGACAGGGGGGAGAGACCCAGTACTTC.